What follows is one TCR beta chain and its context. Its antigen remains undetermined. No base quality values were provided; no much bigger clone lies one nucleotide off. CDR1 SQVTM and CDR2 ANQGSEA were looked up in the germline V gene. The CDR3 covers 15 residues, taking in both the cysteine and the phenylalanine. The CDR3 DNA has 45 bases and is translated from base 1. V is cut back by 0 bases and J by 2 bases, with 0 bases in the junction unmatched. The data originate from a study of cytomegalovirus exposure and HLA in healthy donors (dated by TCRdb to about 2017). For context, the study as a whole: In an earlier analysis of fewer than 750 of the donors, about 260 Gb of sequence data and approximately 100 million unique TCR beta sequences from 180 million or so T cells were reported. An earlier analysis of approximately 640 of the donors applied high-throughput TCR beta sequencing to assess whether each TCR beta V gene segment acted as functional or pseudogenic. The study was designed to test whether signatures of past pathogen exposure could be identified by cataloging public T cell receptors. Rather than using new phenotypic data, the later analysis identified candidate immune exposures from TCR beta sequences and from how often those sequences occurred across donors. To predict cytomegalovirus infection status, the study brought together high-throughput TCR immunosequencing, statistical association of individual TCRs with disease status, and machine learning. Donor age, sex, ethnicity and CMV serostatus were collected together with the repertoire data. The number of donors typed differed by locus, with about 629-630 for A, B, C, DRB1 and DQB1, around 520 for DQA1, 600 to 610 for DPA1, and approximately 470 for DPB1. Class I and class II HLA loci were covered by the typing at four-digit resolution. Of the roughly 400 genotyped donors, less than 90% were placed in the genetic ancestry cluster associated with self-reported Caucasian donors. The study used immunosequencing to profile the T cell repertoires of more than 650 subjects and linked those repertoires to cytomegalovirus serostatus. Among roughly 400 genotyped donors of the cohort, an average of approximately 240,000 unique TCR beta nucleotide sequences were sequenced per donor, 15% to 20% of them non-productive. A later genetic analysis used genome-wide SNP genotypes for about 65% of the 666 donors, treating that subset as a discovery cohort. Besides the first cohort of approximately 710 subjects, a separate validation cohort made up of 120 different subjects was used. An early release that covered roughly 600 HLA-typed donors contained approximately 320 gigabases of sequencing data and around 80 million unique TCR sequences. All discovery cohort repertoires had been generated on a single sequencing platform. About 5 DR-DQ haplotypes were handled as single units for association and clustering, since linkage in the cohort was strong. To study patterns of TCR occurrence, a later analysis re-analyzed previously published TCR beta repertoires from 666 donors and added high-resolution HLA genotyping. General study outcomes and caveats: In a later genetic analysis, a missense DCLRE1C variant was associated with V-gene and J-gene trimming of TCR beta chains, and the association was replicated in an independent cohort. A later analysis reported that several top co-occurrence clusters appeared linked to parvovirus B19, influenza, CMV and Epstein-Barr virus. A later genetic analysis reported fewer N-insertions in productive TCRs among donors in an Asian-associated ancestry cluster than the roughly 700-donor mean. The earlier analysis of 587 of the donors excluded seventeen rarely observed V segments, including chromosome 9 orphons, because counts were too low. In a later analysis, HLA-associated TCR beta chains were found to be more clonally expanded and to have lower generation probabilities than equally common non-associated chains. A group of highly shared sequence variants was considered likely to be a technical artifact of the sequencing pipeline. For the cohort, immune exposure information was limited to CMV serostatus. The classifier was reported to diagnose cytomegalovirus status with high specificity and sensitivity in both the original and validation cohorts. Correlated functional status among segregating V segments might reflect linkage disequilibrium, but an unknown experimental factor could not be ruled out. A further reported finding was that TCR beta sequences accurately predicted the HLA-A and HLA-B alleles for most subjects in the first cohort. Most TCR sequences were observed very rarely across donors, whereas some public TCRs were present in many individuals. When HLA alleles, especially DR and DQ, strongly co-occurred, TCR associations were difficult to assign to individual alleles. Because HLA typing was missing for some donors at each locus, association tests included only the typed subset. It was suggested by the authors that the approach could potentially be generalized to other disease states and immunological phenotypes. Three of the identified cytomegalovirus-associated TCR beta chains were confirmed in vitro to be specific for cytomegalovirus antigens. Presence/absence analyses assumed roughly uniform sequencing depth across donors, an assumption that may not hold. The study listed 164 TCR beta chains as associated with cytomegalovirus. Some IMGT-functional V segments, including TRBV6-2 and TRBV6-3, could not be distinguished by the 87-base-pair reads and were therefore excluded. In a later analysis, 16,951 TCR beta sequences were associated with specific HLA alleles at a false discovery rate of 0.05. In this cohort, only TCR beta chains were sequenced, and detectable features were limited by the absence of alpha or paired-chain data. According to a later analysis, TCR association rates differed among HLA loci, with DRB1 alleles showing the most associated TCRs and HLA-C alleles showing the fewest. A later analysis found that most CMV-associated TCR beta chains appeared HLA-restricted, with HLA associations seemingly driven largely by CMV exposure. An earlier analysis of 450 to 750 of the donors showed that most TCR beta V segments appeared in productive rearrangements either about 87% or about 30% of the time, which broadly matched IMGT annotations.

Library creation used the immunoSEQ multiplex PCR assay. A mixture of 60 forward primers for TCR Vbeta segments and 13 reverse primers for TCR Jbeta segments was used in the multiplex PCR. The CDR3 region of rearranged TCR beta genes was amplified from genomic DNA by a multiplex PCR assay. The amplified TCR beta libraries were sequenced on the Illumina HiSeq System as 87-base-pair reads. The paper's processing steps were these. A later analysis tallied roughly 76 million unique TCR beta chains across the roughly 610 repertoires, and about 10 million of those chains were shared by two or more donors. Raw reads were error-corrected and collapsed into unique sequences by a nearest-neighbor algorithm in which closely related sequences were merged to remove PCR and sequencing errors. CDR3 sequences were aligned to IMGT reference sequences to assign V, D and J gene segments. For a sequence to be retained, at least a six-nucleotide match to both a V gene segment and a J gene segment was required. A rearrangement was called productive if the CDR3 had no stop codons and remained in frame with V and J, and every other rearrangement was called non-productive. CDR3 was defined according to IMGT convention as the region running from the second conserved V-encoded cysteine to the conserved J-encoded phenylalanine. Sequences without an unambiguous match to a single V gene segment were excluded from the earlier analysis of about 600 of the donors. An earlier analysis of roughly 590 of the donors called V segments functional above 56.7% productive rearrangements and segregating when the between-donor standard deviation exceeded 5%. A statistical classification framework was developed to diagnose cytomegalovirus status using the catalog of TCR beta chain sequences. V and J gene assignment, in a later analysis, came from comparing TCR nucleotide sequences with IMGT/GENE-DB human TR gene sequences. In a later analysis, CDR3 sequences and most-parsimonious VDJ recombination scenarios were assigned using the TCRdist pipeline. In a later analysis, every TCR beta chain was defined by the combination of its CDR3 amino acid sequence and its V-gene family, and reads without a unique V-gene family were dropped. To address suspected cross-contamination and a sequencing artifact, a later analysis removed 592 highly shared, low-generation-probability nucleotide sequences. In a later analysis, a clonal expansion index for each public chain was calculated from normalized within-repertoire ranks of inferred template counts. In a later analysis, generation probabilities were computed using a VDJ recombination model fitted to out-of-frame rearrangements, and the results were checked against IGoR. A later analysis scored TCR-TCR, TCR-HLA and TCR-CMV co-occurrence with hypergeometric tests, applying a repertoire-size bias correction to TCR pairs. In a later analysis, false discovery rates were estimated by permuting HLA or CMV assignments 20 times. In a later analysis, co-occurring TCRs were grouped using DBSCAN, and TCRdist sequence similarity was added for clustering within HLA-allele-positive subsets. Repertoires with fewer than 30,000 or more than 120,000 public chains were left out of co-occurrence clustering, as were four to six repertoires with anomalous nucleotide sharing. The table comes from immuneACCESS by way of TCRdb, which keeps in-frame sequences with V and J called. Part of the clones is missing from these tables; in studies checked, under half for an unresolved V gene and the rest for unknown reasons. V, J and clone size were drawn from that table, and D and trimming were deduced from the DNA. Across this sample there are some 240,000 clones, with 70% to 80% seen only once. Clones ranked in the top ten supply 3% to 4% of the sample.

The cohort was made up of 666 healthy bone marrow donors. Cohort members were all nominally healthy when sampled, although unrecorded immune exposures were likely present. The donor tested CMV seronegative and was one of the 352 seronegative cohort members. Every donor gave a peripheral blood sample, and the peripheral blood mononuclear cells from that sample were used for TCR beta sequencing. The Qiagen DNeasy Blood Extraction Kit was used to extract genomic DNA from the blood cell samples. The V and J segments used are TRBV29-1 and TRBJ2-6; the junction holds 8 bases that match TRBD2. Material for sequencing was PBMCs. The receptor was derived from a male donor in good health and CMV-seronegative. CDR3 reads: CSVEEAGAGANVLTF. The DNA sequence follows: TGCAGCGTTGAAGAAGCGGGGGCTGGGGCCAACGTCCTGACTTTC.